This T cell receptor beta chain emerged from a study of T cells after yellow fever vaccination (dated by TCRdb to the late 2010s). In terms of the full investigation: The SMART-Seq v4 Ultra Low Input RNA kit was used to prepare libraries from fractions with low cell numbers. The cohort comprised two healthy male donors, one aged 18 to 29 and one aged 30 to 39 years. To track T-cell clones before and after primary and booster YFV17D yellow fever vaccination, bulk TCR alpha and beta repertoires were sequenced longitudinally. Blood samples were taken at several timepoints before and after primary and secondary immunization, and bulk PBMC replicates and cell subsets were isolated.

Study-wide findings and limitations: A small share of clonotypes occurred in both CD4 and CD8 compartments, likely arising from convergent recombination. Compared with the primary T-cell response, the secondary T-cell response was weaker but faster, peaking on day 5 rather than day 15. After the booster, most clones that had expanded after primary vaccination were detected again (roughly 96% of CD4 and around 88% of CD8), suggesting broad maintenance of memory. Computational filtering was needed because FACS-sorted repertoires could contain abundant contaminating clonotypes from the bulk population. The study included only a couple of donors, which limits how far the findings can be generalized.

Synthesis of TCR cDNA relied on 5'RACE template switching, a step that introduced a universal primer site along with unique molecular identifiers. Priming of cDNA synthesis was performed from both the TCR alpha and TCR beta constant segments. Library amplification involved two PCR steps, and the second step added sample barcodes and sequencing adapters. Sequencing of libraries was performed on Illumina HiSeq 2500 (2x100 bp) or NovaSeq (2x150 bp). The authors processed their data as follows. MIGEC was used to demultiplex reads and collapse the reads into UMI consensus sequences, and MiXCR was used for V(D)J alignment. Clonotypes responding to the vaccine were identified with edgeR on replicate PBMC samples, with the criteria of FDR below 0.01 and a log2 fold change above 5 up to day 15. Each bulk clonotype was labeled CD4 or CD8 based on which sequenced repertoire, CD4 or CD8, contained the clonotype at higher abundance. TCRdb itself trimmed the public reads at Q25 with fastp, ran MiXCR and retained productive beta chains. One record per CDR3 amino acid sequence lists the most common genes and DNA. The V and J calls were determined by TCRdb, not by the authors. This sample holds fewer than 85,000 distinct CDR3 sequences; 7.5% to 8% were observed only once. The ten largest clones add up to roughly two fifths of the sample.

The sample's treatment or condition label, in plain terms: live attenuated yellow fever vaccine strain. PBMCs were isolated from peripheral blood using a standard Ficoll-Paque protocol. Dynabeads CD4 and CD8 positive selection kits were used to isolate the CD4 and CD8 T-cell fractions. RNA was extracted with TriZol from bulk PBMCs, CD4 and CD8 fractions, and dextramer-positive and dextramer-negative fractions. This clonotype was found a few times. Its antigen is currently not known. The record has no base qualities; no much larger clone is one base away. Taken from the germline V gene, the CDR1 and CDR2 loops are SQVTM and ANQGSEA. The CDR3 numbers 13 residues from cysteine through phenylalanine. Only the CDR3 region is kept as DNA, spanning 39 bases read in frame from base 1. Trimming takes 6 bases off V and 8 bases off J; junction bases not matched to a gene: 7.

This TCR derives from a man aged 25 to 40 who received the YFV17D yellow fever vaccine. The chain uses TRBV29-1 and TRBJ2-2; 9 bases in the junction line up with TRBD1. The sequencing used CD8+ T cells sorted from PBMCs, collected on the day of the yellow fever booster vaccination. The nucleotide sequence reads TGCAGCGTGGGGACAGGGACGGGAGGGGAGCTGTTTTTT. It specifies CSVGTGTGGELFF.